This T cell receptor (beta chain) was recorded in a study of response to subunit inactivated influenza vaccine. TCRdb analysed the RT-PCR reads with MiXCR anew, one entry per CDR3 protein. The data show about 700,000 distinct CDR3 sequences, approximately 14% seen once. This clonotype turned up a few times. Its antigen is as yet unknown. Notes on the study in general: Each seasonal flu vaccination may recruit only limited new T cells, authors suggested.

This receptor was identified in a man aged 50 to 59 who received an inactivated influenza vaccine. The sequences come from PBMCs from blood, collected 14 days before vaccination.

For the CDR3, the DNA is TGTGCCAGTAGCCCGGACGTGTGGCTAGCCAAAAACATTCAGTACTTC. Protein product: CASSPDVWLAKNIQYF. The V and J genes are TRBV19 and TRBJ2-4; D uncertain. The CDR3 loop spans 16 amino acids. Trimming pared 6 bases from V and 0 bases from J, leaving 15 bases between. CDR1 and CDR2 (germline): LNHDA, SQIVND (reference sequence).